This passage covers 6 T cell receptor beta chains from one sample sequenced in a study of CD8+ T cells in alopecia areata. Following extraction, RNA underwent reverse transcription to cDNA, which served as the sequencing template. Sequenced by immunoSEQ multiplex PCR; TCRdb stores in-frame clones only, minus some. The sample lists about 150,000 clones; approximately 53% were seen once. The material was CD8+ T cells sorted from blood, obtained at week 0. The receptors were gathered from a human donor with alopecia areata.

This chain links TRBV29-1 with TRBJ1-2, with D possibly matching TRBD1 (5 bases). Trimming left V 3 bases short and J 1 base short, with 12 bases between. Germline V gene lookup returns CDR1 SQVTM and CDR2 ANQGSEA. This CDR3 has 14 residues. CDR3 region: CSVDGGASNYGYTF. The CDR3 region has the DNA TGCAGCGTTGATGGAGGGGCAAGTAACTATGGCTACACCTTC.

The rearrangement links TRBV27 to TRBJ2-3, with 7 bases matching TRBD2. With 5 bases clipped from V and 4 bases from J, the junction kept 12 bases outside the gene matches. Germline V gene sequence: CDR1 MNHEY, CDR2 SMNVEV (reference sequence). The CDR3 totals 16 residues. The CDR3 region is CASSLRGEYFSDTQYF. DNA of the CDR3: TGTGCCAGCAGTCTCCGGGGGGAATATTTTTCAGATACGCAGTATTTT.

This chain connects TRBV7-6 to TRBJ2-5; 7 bases match TRBD2. CDR3 length: 14 residues. Germline lookup yields CDR1 SGHVS and CDR2 FNYEAQ. J was trimmed by 5 bases and V by 5 bases; bases with no gene match: 8. DNA for the CDR3: TGTGCCAGCAGCCCCCGGGGGGTCGGGGAGACCCAGTACTTC. Residues: CASSPRGVGETQYF.

Only one count was recorded for this clone. This chain connects TRBV7-9 to TRBJ2-1; TRBD2 matches 8 bases. Germline CDR1 is SEHNR and CDR2 is FQNEAQ (reference sequence). The CDR3 totals 14 residues. J lost 6 bases, V lost 0 bases, and 1 base had no gene match. CDR3 DNA: TGTGCCAGCAGCTTAGCGGGACTAGTCAATGAGCAGTTCTTC. Translating it yields CASSLAGLVNEQFF.

The chain has TRBV30 and TRBJ1-1, with D tentatively TRBD1 (5 bases). The germline V gene has CDR1 GTSNPN and CDR2 SVGIG (reference sequence). The CDR3 covers 13 residues. V shed 4 bases and J shed 1 base, with 10 bases lying between them. The CDR3 DNA is TGTGCCTGGACGGGGCCAGAGAACACTGAAGCTTTCTTT. Protein product: CAWTGPENTEAFF.

The chain is built from TRBV4-1 and TRBJ2-3, with 11 bases fitting TRBD2. Germline trimming cut 6 bases from V and 6 bases from J; bases unmatched to any gene: 11. Germline V gives CDR1 MGHRA, CDR2 YSYEKL. The CDR3 is 16 residues long. The CDR3 nucleotides are TGCGCCAGCAGGCTTAGCGGGGGGGCCTGGATGGATACGCAGTATTTT. Amino acids: CASRLSGGAWMDTQYF.